This TCR beta chain appears in the sequencing data of a study of cytomegalovirus exposure and HLA in healthy donors. Study details: Of the donors genotyped, several hundred in all, 65% to 90% fell in the Caucasian-associated ancestry cluster. Study-wide results and caveats: Later analysis associated a missense DCLRE1C variant with TCR beta V- and J-gene trimming. Some V segments, TRBV6-2 and TRBV6-3 among them, were indistinguishable and were therefore excluded.

60 Vbeta and 13 Jbeta primers were used in PCR. Per the authors' pipeline: An analysis that came later counted 80 million or so unique TCR beta chains, roughly 11 million shared. Clones were sequenced by immunoSEQ multiplex PCR, and TCRdb holds only the in-frame ones, with some missing. Clonal size and the V and J genes are those of that table, whereas D and trimming came from the DNA. The sample yields 150,000 or so clones, around 73% seen once. This clone was counted a few times. Its specificity is unknown. J gave up 0 bases and V 5 bases, and 8 bases lay outside the gene matches. The CDR3 has 15 residues. The germline CDR1 and CDR2 sequences are GTSNPN and SVGIG (reference sequence).

V and J are TRBV30 and TRBJ2-3; 7 positions match TRBD1. Sequencing used PBMCs. The clonotype comes from a female donor in good health and CMV-seronegative. CDR3: CAWDGTDTSTDTQYF. The CDR3 nucleotides read TGTGCCTGGGACGGGACAGATACTAGCACAGATACGCAGTATTTT.